This T cell receptor (beta chain) comes out of a study of blood T cell repertoires in COVID-19. Looking at the study overall: Nucleic acid was either cDNA or gDNA, and it came from T cells, B-cell-depleted T cells, or PBMCs.

The protocol was immunoSEQ multiplex PCR, while the TCRdb copy is restricted to in-frame clones and leaves out a portion. The table has around 20,000 clones, roughly nine tenths seen once. CDR1 is SEHNR, CDR2 FQNEAQ, per germline (reference sequence). The ends were cut back, 0 bases at V and 3 bases at J, with 15 bases in the middle. The CDR3 runs 17 residues. The genes are TRBV7-9 and TRBJ2-4; weak D call: TRBD2 (6 bases). The receptor was derived from a man aged 70 or older with acute or convalescent COVID-19. Sequences were obtained from peripheral blood. The CDR3 loop reads CASSLALGGEDKNIQYF. CDR3 in DNA: TGTGCCAGCAGCTTAGCGCTCGGGGGAGAGGACAAAAACATTCAGTACTTC.